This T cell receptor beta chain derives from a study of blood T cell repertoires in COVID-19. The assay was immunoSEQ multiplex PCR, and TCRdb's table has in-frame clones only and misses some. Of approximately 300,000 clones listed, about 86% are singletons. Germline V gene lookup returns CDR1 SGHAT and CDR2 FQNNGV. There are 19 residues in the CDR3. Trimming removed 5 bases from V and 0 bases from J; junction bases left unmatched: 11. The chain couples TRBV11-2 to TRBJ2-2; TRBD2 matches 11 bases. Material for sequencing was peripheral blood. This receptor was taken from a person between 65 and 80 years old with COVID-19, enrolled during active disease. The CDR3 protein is CASSRNLLAGGPNTGELFF. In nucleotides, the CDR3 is TGTGCCAGCAGCCGTAATCTCCTAGCGGGGGGCCCGAACACCGGGGAGCTGTTTTTT. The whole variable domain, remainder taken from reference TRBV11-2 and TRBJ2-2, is EAGVAQSPRYKIIEKRQSVAFWCNPISGHATLYWYQQILGQGPKLLIQFQNNGVVDDSQLPKDRFSAERLKGVDSTLKIQPAKLEDSAVYLCASSRNLLAGGPNTGELFFGEGSRLTVL.